The sequence of this T cell receptor beta chain was determined in a study of blood T cell repertoires in COVID-19. Here immunoSEQ multiplex PCR was the method, and the copy in TCRdb shows in-frame clones only, minus some. The data hold roughly 320,000 clones, with roughly 90% observed a single time. CDR3 length: 15 amino acids. V dropped 4 bases and J dropped 4; count of bases not matched to a gene: 12. CDR1 SQVTM and CDR2 ANQGSEA come from the germline V gene. Input material: PBMCs or T cells enriched from blood (not recorded which). This sequence was found in a woman in her 30s who had been exposed to COVID-19. The chain has TRBV29-1 and TRBJ1-2, with 7 positions matching TRBD1. The CDR3 nucleotides read TGCAGCGTTGGGTCCCGGACAGGACACCCCTATGGCTACACCTTC. Encoded protein: CSVGSRTGHPYGYTF.